These T cell receptor beta chains were read from a single sample in a study of T cells in localized non-small cell lung cancer. Data came from immunoSEQ multiplex PCR; TCRdb stores just in-frame clones and leaves some out. The table includes tens of thousands of clones, about 90% detected once. The sample consisted of peripheral blood, taken before any cancer treatment. The receptors stem from a male donor aged 60 or over with stage I squamous cell lung carcinoma. The CDR3 runs from the conserved cysteine through the conserved F or W. The D gene is left open where the match is weak. Part of the rows lack a size; the others show once, few, many or a class for expanded clones.

D: .; size: .; length: 15; V: TRBV6-5; J: TRBJ2-7; DNA: TGTGCCAGCAGTTACTCGGGTCAGGGCACCTACGAGCAGTACTTC; CDR3: CASSYSGQGTYEQYF
D: .; size: few; length: 15; V: TRBV4-2; J: TRBJ1-6; DNA: TGTGCCAGCAGCCAAGCGGGGGGGCCGAATTCACCCCTCCACTTT; CDR3: CASSQAGGPNSPLHF
D: TRBD1; size: .; length: 13; V: TRBV30; J: TRBJ1-2; DNA: TGTGCCTGGAGTAGCGGGACAGGAGGGGGCTACACCTTC; CDR3: CAWSSGTGGGYTF
D: .; size: few; length: 16; V: TRBV6-9; J: TRBJ2-1; DNA: TGTGCCAGCAGTGAAGAGGGGGGCGGGAGAAAAGGTGAGCAGTTCTTC; CDR3: CASSEEGGGRKGEQFF
D: TRBD1; size: .; length: 17; V: TRBV15; J: TRBJ2-1; DNA: TGTGCCACCAGCAGACATCGGGACAGGGCTTCCTACAATGAGCAGTTCTTC; CDR3: CATSRHRDRASYNEQFF
D: .; size: few; length: 11; V: TRBV2; J: TRBJ2-7; DNA: TGTGCCAGGGGGGACTCTCGGGAGCAGTACTTC; CDR3: CARGDSREQYF
D: TRBD2; size: once; length: 15; V: TRBV7-2; J: TRBJ2-2; DNA: TGTGCCAGCATCCTAACGACTAGCGGCACCGGGGAGCTGTTTTTT; CDR3: CASILTTSGTGELFF
D: .; size: .; length: 14; V: TRBV30; J: TRBJ2-3; DNA: TGTGCCTGGAGTGTATCCCGTAACACAGATACGCAGTATTTT; CDR3: CAWSVSRNTDTQYF
D: .; size: .; length: 13; V: TRBV18; J: TRBJ1-5; DNA: TGTGCCAGCTCACCGACAGCCAATCAGCCCCAGCATTTT; CDR3: CASSPTANQPQHF
D: .; size: .; length: 17; V: TRBV25-1; J: TRBJ2-5; DNA: TGTGCCAGCAGTGAATTAGGCAGCCGAAGTCCAAGCGAGACCCAGTACTTC; CDR3: CASSELGSRSPSETQYF
D: .; size: .; length: 15; V: TRBV6-1; J: TRBJ2-7; DNA: TGTGCCAGCAGTGACGGATACCTAGTACCCTACGAGCAGTACTTC; CDR3: CASSDGYLVPYEQYF
D: .; size: .; length: 16; V: TRBV21-1; J: TRBJ2-2; DNA: TGTGCCAGCAGCAAAGGTGACAGATATTACACCGGGGAGCTGTTTTTT; CDR3: CASSKGDRYYTGELFF
D: .; size: .; length: 13; V: TRBV11-3; J: TRBJ2-5; DNA: TGTGCCAGCAGCTTAGAGGCGGGAGAGACCCAGTACTTC; CDR3: CASSLEAGETQYF
D: .; size: .; length: 16; V: TRBV11-2; J: TRBJ2-1; DNA: TGTGCCAGCAGCTCCCGACCCTCAGACTATTACAATGAGCAGTTCTTC; CDR3: CASSSRPSDYYNEQFF
D: .; size: .; length: 12; V: TRBV6-1; J: TRBJ2-7; DNA: TGTGCCACAACAGATTTGGGCTACGAGCAGTACTTC; CDR3: CATTDLGYEQYF
D: TRBD2; size: .; length: 15; V: TRBV7-2; J: TRBJ2-1; DNA: TGTGCCAGCAGCTTAGCCGTCAGCGGGGCCAATGAGCAGTTCTTC; CDR3: CASSLAVSGANEQFF
D: .; size: .; length: 16; V: TRBV5-1; J: TRBJ1-3; DNA: TGCGCCAGCAGCCCCCGGGAAGCGAGGGCTGGAAACACCATATATTTT; CDR3: CASSPREARAGNTIYF
D: TRBD2; size: .; length: 15; V: TRBV27; J: TRBJ2-7; DNA: TGTGCCAGCAGTTCAATTAGCGGGAGTTCCTACGAGCAGTACTTC; CDR3: CASSSISGSSYEQYF
D: .; size: .; length: 13; V: TRBV6-5; J: TRBJ2-2; DNA: TGTGCCAGCAGCGCCGGGGGTACCGGGGAGCTGTTTTTT; CDR3: CASSAGGTGELFF
D: .; size: .; length: 14; V: TRBV2; J: TRBJ2-1; DNA: TGTGCCAGCAGTGAGCTTCTTCCCATGGATGAGCAGTTCTTC; CDR3: CASSELLPMDEQFF
D: TRBD1; size: .; length: 15; V: TRBV11-1; J: TRBJ1-2; DNA: TGTGCCAGCAGCCACAGGACAGGCGGGAACTATGGCTACACCTTC; CDR3: CASSHRTGGNYGYTF
D: .; size: .; length: 15; V: TRBV7-7; J: TRBJ2-1; DNA: TGTGCTAGCAGCTTACACCCAGGGACCTACAATGAGCAGTTCTTC; CDR3: CASSLHPGTYNEQFF